This TCR beta chain was documented in a study of T cell responses to AZD1222 COVID-19 vaccine. Study results and caveats: Spike-specific TCR breadth and depth were elevated following two AZD1222 doses. Among the donors, most were white British and more were female, and clonal diversity was possibly underestimated.

Clones were read by immunoSEQ multiplex PCR, and TCRdb kept only the in-frame ones, dropping some. This table holds about 170,000 clones, 92% found once. Details on this clone: Its antigen remains unknown.

Trimming took off 1 base at V and 0 bases at J, with 8 bases between the two ends. CDR3 length: 15 amino acids. Germline V gene sequence: CDR1 SGHTS, CDR2 YDEGEE. The clonotype originates from an adult in good health. V and J are TRBV5-8 and TRBJ2-4, with D perhaps matching TRBD2 (5 bases). The source was peripheral blood, collected on day 0 of AZD1222 vaccination. In nucleotides, the CDR3 is TGTGCCAGCAGCTTGAGGACTCTAGCCAAAAACATTCAGTACTTC. The encoded protein is CASSLRTLAKNIQYF.